The source of this T cell receptor beta chain is a study of Graves' ophthalmopathy and Graves' hyperthyroidism. This CDR3 comprises 14 residues. Trimming took off 4 bases at V and 2 bases at J, with 11 bases between the two ends. CDR1 and CDR2 (germline): SNHLY, FYNNEI. Amplified TCR beta CDR3 regions were obtained using RNA transcripts as template. Second-round multiplex PCR came after a first-round RT-PCR that employed HTBI primers. Each CDR3 protein gets one entry after TCRdb re-called the multiplex PCR reads with MiXCR. The repertoire has around 1,200,000 distinct CDR3 sequences, about 40% of them found once; the top ten carry approximately 10%.

This sequence originates from an adult man with Graves' hyperthyroidism. The sequencing sample was made of peripheral blood or thyroid tissue (not recorded which). The chain carries TRBV2 and TRBJ1-2, with a weak D call TRBD1 (6 bases). In DNA, the CDR3 is TGTGCCAGCAGTGCTAACAGGGAGAACTATGGCTACACCTTC. This gives the protein CASSANRENYGYTF. The complete variable domain, with remaining parts taken from reference TRBV2 and TRBJ1-2, reads EPEVTQTPSHQVTQMGQEVILRCVPISNHLYFYWYRQILGQKVEFLVSFYNNEISEKSEIFDDQFSVERPDGSNFTLKIRSTKLEDSAMYFCASSANRENYGYTFGSGTRLTVV.